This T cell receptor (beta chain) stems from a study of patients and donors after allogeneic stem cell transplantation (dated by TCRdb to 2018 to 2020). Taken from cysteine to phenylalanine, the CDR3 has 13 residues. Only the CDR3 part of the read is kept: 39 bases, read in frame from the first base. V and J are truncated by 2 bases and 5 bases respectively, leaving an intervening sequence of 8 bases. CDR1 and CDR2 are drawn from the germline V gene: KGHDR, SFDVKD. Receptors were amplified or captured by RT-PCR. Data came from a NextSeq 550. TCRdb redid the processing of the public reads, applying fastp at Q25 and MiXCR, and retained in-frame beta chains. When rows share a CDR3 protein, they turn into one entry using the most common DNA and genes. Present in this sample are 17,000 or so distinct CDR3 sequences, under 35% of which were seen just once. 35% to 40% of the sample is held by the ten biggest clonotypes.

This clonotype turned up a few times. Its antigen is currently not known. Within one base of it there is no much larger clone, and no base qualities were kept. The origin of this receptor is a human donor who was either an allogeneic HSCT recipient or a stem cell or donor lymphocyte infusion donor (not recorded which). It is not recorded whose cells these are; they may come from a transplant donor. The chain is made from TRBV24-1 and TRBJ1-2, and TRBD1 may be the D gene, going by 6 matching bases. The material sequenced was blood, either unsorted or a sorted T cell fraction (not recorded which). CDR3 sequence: CATSDSQGYGYTF. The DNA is TGTGCCACCAGTGATTCCCAGGGGTATGGCTACACCTTC.